What follows describes a single TCR beta chain. What it binds is unknown. The PCR made use of 60 Vbeta and 13 Jbeta primers. TCRdb's table, derived via immunoSEQ multiplex PCR, lists solely in-frame clones and lacks some. The data include over 55,000 clones; the top ten clones carry about a sixth. The data were obtained in a study of cytomegalovirus exposure and HLA in healthy donors. At the level of the study: Researchers found that approximately 80% of a few hundred genotyped donors fell within the Caucasian-associated ancestry cluster.

This CDR3 is built from 13 residues. Study observations and caveats: Some TCR beta chains (approximately 180 of them) were listed as cytomegalovirus-associated. Most CMV-associated TCR beta chains appeared HLA-restricted in a later analysis.

At sampling all donors were nominally healthy, likely with unrecorded immune exposures. The sequencing sample was made of PBMCs. The chain couples TRBV21-1 to TRBJ2-7; the D call in the table, TRBD1, was not verified against the DNA. TRBV21-1 is tagged as a pseudogene. The source of this sequence is a boy younger than 18 in good health and CMV-seronegative. The CDR3 DNA follows: TGTGCCAGCAGCAAAGACAACTCCTACGAGCAGTACTTC. Translating gives CASSKDNSYEQYF.